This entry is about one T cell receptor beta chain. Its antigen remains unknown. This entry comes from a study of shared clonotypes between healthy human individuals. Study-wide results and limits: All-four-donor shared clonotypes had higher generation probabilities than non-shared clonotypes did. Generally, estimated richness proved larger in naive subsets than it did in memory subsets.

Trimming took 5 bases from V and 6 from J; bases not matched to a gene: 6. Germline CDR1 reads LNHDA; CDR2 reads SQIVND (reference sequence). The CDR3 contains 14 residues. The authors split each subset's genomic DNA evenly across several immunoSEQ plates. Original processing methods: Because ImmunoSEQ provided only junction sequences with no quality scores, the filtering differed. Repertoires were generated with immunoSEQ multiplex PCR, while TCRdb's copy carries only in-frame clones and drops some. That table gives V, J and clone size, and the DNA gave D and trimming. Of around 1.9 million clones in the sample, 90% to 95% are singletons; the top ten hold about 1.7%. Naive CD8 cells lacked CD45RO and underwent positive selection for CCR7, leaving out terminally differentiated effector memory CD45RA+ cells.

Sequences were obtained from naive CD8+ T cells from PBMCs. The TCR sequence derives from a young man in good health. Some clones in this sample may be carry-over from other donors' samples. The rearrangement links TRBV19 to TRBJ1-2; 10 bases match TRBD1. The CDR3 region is CASSSETGGDGYTF. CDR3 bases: TGTGCCAGTAGTTCGGAGACAGGGGGCGATGGCTACACCTTC.